These 19 T cell receptor beta chains came from one sample sequenced in a study of CD8+ T cells in alopecia areata. As for treatment: oral pan-JAK inhibitor, 5-10 mg twice daily. Sequencing templates came from extracted RNA that was reverse transcribed into cDNA. TCRdb's copy holds only in-frame clones and misses some; the assay was immunoSEQ multiplex PCR. The sample contains approximately 150,000 clones, approximately 90% of which appear only once. This sample comprised CD8+ T cells sorted from blood, obtained at week 4, from a patient treated with tofacitinib. Source of these receptors: a human donor with alopecia areata.

The chain couples TRBV9 to TRBJ2-7, with 13 bases identical to TRBD2. V lost 4 bases and J lost 4; bases outside the gene matches: 8. Germline assignment: CDR1 SGDLS and CDR2 YYNGEE. This CDR3 has 16 amino acids. CDR3 sequence: CASSPALAGGLYEQYF. The CDR3 DNA reads as TGTGCCAGCAGCCCCGCACTAGCGGGAGGGCTGTACGAGCAGTACTTC.

The chain combines TRBV4-1 with TRBJ2-2; the match to TRBD1 covers 7 bases. J lost 8 bases, V lost 0 bases, and 15 bases had no gene match. The CDR3 sequence is 18 residues long. Germline CDR1 is MGHRA and CDR2 is YSYEKL. CDR3: CASSQETRQGVFGGELFF. The CDR3 bases are TGCGCCAGCAGCCAAGAAACTCGGCAGGGGGTATTCGGAGGGGAGCTGTTTTTT.

The rearrangement joins TRBV6-5 to TRBJ1-2; D call uncertain. V dropped 0 bases and J dropped 4 bases, with 12 bases sitting between them. The CDR3 has 15 amino acids. From germline, CDR1 is MNHEY and CDR2 SVGAGI. CDR3 amino acids: CASSYSAGIFYGYTF. CDR3 bases: TGTGCCAGCAGTTACTCGGCAGGCATCTTCTATGGCTACACCTTC.

The CDR3 here is CASSSTTSSYNEQFF. CDR3 sequence (DNA): TGCGCCAGCAGCTCCACGACAAGCTCCTACAATGAGCAGTTCTTC. The genes are TRBV5-1 and TRBJ2-1; D is undetermined. Trimming pared 3 bases from V and 0 bases from J, leaving 10 bases between. There are 15 residues in the CDR3. Per the germline V gene, CDR1 is SGHRS and CDR2 is YFSETQ.

The rearrangement uses TRBV5-1 and TRBJ1-5; D unclear. Deletions cut 0 bases from V and 1 base from J, with 8 bases between. Germline-derived CDR1 and CDR2 are SGHRS and YFSETQ. The CDR3 spans 15 residues. This chain's CDR3 is CASSLGGVSNQPQHF. The CDR3, as DNA: TGCGCCAGCAGCTTGGGTGGTGTAAGCAATCAGCCCCAGCATTTT.

The chain carries TRBV18 and TRBJ2-7; D is unresolved. This CDR3 is 15 amino acids long. CDR1 and CDR2 (germline): KGHSH, LQKENI. The V gene lost 6 bases and the J gene lost 2 bases, with 17 bases spanning the gap. The CDR3 spells CASSPLRDTPYEQYF. The CDR3 DNA reads as TGTGCCAGCTCCCCATTGCGTGATACACCCTACGAGCAGTACTTC. The full variable domain, rest sourced from reference TRBV18 and TRBJ2-7, is NAGVMQNPRHLVRRRGQEARLRCSPMKGHSHVYWYRQLPEEGLKFMVYLQKENIIDESGMPKERFSAEFPKEGPSILRIQQVVRGDSAAYFCASSPLRDTPYEQYFGPGTRLTVT.

This sequence joins TRBV19 and TRBJ2-2; 13 nucleotides line up with TRBD2. The J segment lost 4 bases and the V segment lost 7 bases, leaving 24 bases of the junction unmatched. Germline CDR1 reads LNHDA; CDR2 reads SQIVND (reference sequence). The CDR3 sequence is 22 residues long. The CDR3 loop reads CASNSLTSGRTHAFPSTGELFF. CDR3 DNA: TGTGCCAGTAACTCCCTGACTAGCGGGAGGACTCATGCATTCCCGAGCACCGGGGAGCTGTTTTTT.

The chain recombines TRBV7-9 with TRBJ2-7; D is perhaps TRBD1 (5 bases). The V gene's germline CDR1 is SEHNR and CDR2 FQNEAQ (reference sequence). Trimming shortened V by 7 bases and J by 3 bases, and 13 bases separated the two germline ends. The CDR3 is 13 residues long. CDR3 residues: CASNLGELYEQYF. DNA of the CDR3: TGTGCCAGCAACCTAGGGGAACTCTACGAGCAGTACTTC. Full variable domain (remainder filled in from reference TRBV7-9 and TRBJ2-7): DTGVSQNPRHKITKRGQNVTFRCDPISEHNRLYWYRQTLGQGPEFLTYFQNEAQLEKSRLLSDRFSAERPKGSFSTLEIQRTEQGDSAMYLCASNLGELYEQYFGPGTRLTVT.

The rearrangement joins TRBV29-1 to TRBJ2-1, with 8 bases aligning to TRBD2. The CDR3 length is 14 residues. Unmatched junction bases numbered 12, after V lost 6 bases and J lost 8 bases. CDR1 SQVTM and CDR2 ANQGSEA come from the germline V gene. CDR3 loop: CSVEKGLVVDEQFF. As DNA, the CDR3 is TGCAGCGTCGAAAAGGGACTAGTGGTCGATGAGCAGTTCTTC.

The chain is built from TRBV15 and TRBJ1-2; TRBD1 matches 9 bases. Losses at the gene ends were 6 bases for V and 2 bases for J; bases not matched to a gene: 7. CDR3 length equals 15 residues. Germline V gene lookup returns CDR1 LNHNV and CDR2 YYDKDF (reference sequence). The CDR3 reads CATREGQGGNYGYTF. The CDR3, as DNA: TGTGCCACCAGGGAGGGACAGGGCGGCAACTATGGCTACACCTTC.

V gene TRBV7-8 combines with J gene TRBJ2-5, with 11 positions matching TRBD2. The trim removed 6 bases at V and 9 bases at J, leaving 6 bases unmatched. The length of the CDR3 is 13 residues. Germline CDR1 is SGHVS and CDR2 is FQNEAQ. CDR3 sequence reads: CASSQTSGNPQYF. CDR3 nucleotide sequence: TGTGCCAGCAGTCAGACTAGCGGGAACCCCCAGTACTTC.

The J gene is TRBJ2-7, the V gene TRBV7-9, with 11 bases identical to TRBD2. The CDR3 runs 15 residues. With 1 base clipped from V and 7 bases from J, the junction kept 6 bases outside the gene matches. Germline assignment: CDR1 SEHNR and CDR2 FQNEAQ (reference sequence). Here the CDR3 reads CASSLVAGGPWEQYF. CDR3 DNA sequence: TGTGCCAGCAGCTTAGTAGCGGGAGGGCCGTGGGAGCAGTACTTC.

This chain connects TRBV12-5 to TRBJ2-5; TRBD2 might be the D (5 bases). The CDR3 extends over 14 amino acids. V was trimmed by 6 bases and J by 0 bases, leaving 11 bases between them. Germline CDR1 and CDR2: LGHNT and FRNRAP. The CDR3 loop reads CASGLARYQETQYF. Written as DNA, the CDR3 is TGTGCTAGTGGCTTAGCGCGGTACCAAGAGACCCAGTACTTC.

The table lists this clone with a few counts. DNA of the CDR3: TGTGCCAGCAGCTTGCACGGGACTAGCGGGACTCAAGAGACCCAGTACTTC. It specifies CASSLHGTSGTQETQYF. This chain uses TRBV5-4 with TRBJ2-5, with TRBD2 matching 13 bases. Germline values: CDR1 SGHNT, CDR2 YYREEE (reference sequence). After removal of 1 base from V and 2 bases from J, the junction contained 5 bases not matched to a gene. The CDR3 consists of 17 residues.

The rearrangement joins TRBV9 to TRBJ2-7, with D maybe TRBD1 (6 bases). The CDR3 has 15 residues. CDR1 SGDLS and CDR2 YYNGEE come from the germline V gene. V lost 3 bases and J 2 bases, leaving 15 bases between the germline ends. The CDR3 reads CASSATGYETYEQYF. In DNA form, the CDR3 reads TGTGCCAGCAGCGCTACAGGGTACGAGACCTACGAGCAGTACTTC.

V usage is TRBV11-1 and J usage is TRBJ2-7, with D tentatively TRBD2 (6 bases). The V and J ends lost 1 base and 5 bases respectively, with 15 bases between them. The CDR3 sequence is 15 residues long. Germline values: CDR1 SGHAT, CDR2 FQDESV (reference sequence). CDR3 DNA: TGTGCCAGCAGCTTAGGGACGGGACTGATCGACGAGCAGTACTTC. Residues: CASSLGTGLIDEQYF.

The chain recombines TRBV9 with TRBJ2-1; D tentatively reads TRBD1 or TRBD2 (5 bases each). V lost 1 base to trimming and J lost 2 bases, with 10 bases between them. The CDR3 spans 15 residues. The V gene's germline CDR1 is SGDLS and CDR2 YYNGEE. In DNA form, the CDR3 reads TGTGCCAGCAGCGTATGGGACCGCACCTACAATGAGCAGTTCTTC. This encodes CASSVWDRTYNEQFF.

This rearrangement joins TRBV14 to TRBJ1-1; D may be TRBD1 (5 bases). CDR3 size: 15 residues. Germline V CDR1 and CDR2: SGHDN, FVKESK. V lost 3 bases to trimming and J lost 4 bases, with 15 bases between them. The CDR3 sequence is CASSHKLGVGTEAFF. The CDR3 coding sequence is TGTGCCAGCAGCCACAAATTGGGGGTTGGCACTGAAGCTTTCTTT.

CDR3 in DNA: TGTGCCAGTAGATACGGGTCGGATCAGCCCCAGCATTTT. This sequence encodes CASRYGSDQPQHF. The chain combines TRBV19 with TRBJ1-5; D is uncertain. Germline assignment: CDR1 LNHDA and CDR2 SQIVND (reference sequence). Trimming removed 6 bases from V and 5 bases from J, with 11 bases in between. The CDR3 is made up of 13 amino acids. Drawing the rest from reference TRBV19 and TRBJ1-5, the complete variable domain is DGGITQSPKYLFRKEGQNVTLSCEQNLNHDAMYWYRQDPGQGLRLIYYSQIVNDFQKGDIAEGYSVSREKKESFPLTVTSAQKNPTAFYLCASRYGSDQPQHFGDGTRLSIL.